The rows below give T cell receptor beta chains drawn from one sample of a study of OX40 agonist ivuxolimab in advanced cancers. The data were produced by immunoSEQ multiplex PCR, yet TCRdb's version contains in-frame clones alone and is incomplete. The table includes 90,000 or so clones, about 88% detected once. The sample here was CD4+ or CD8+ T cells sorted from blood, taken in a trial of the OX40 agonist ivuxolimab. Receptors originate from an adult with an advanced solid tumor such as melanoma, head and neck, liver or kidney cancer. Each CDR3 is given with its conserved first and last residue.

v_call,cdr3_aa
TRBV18,CASSPPPQDGPGKLFF
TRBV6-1,CASRVSGGSTEAFF
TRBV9,CASSASAGQGANEKLFF
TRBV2,CASTPSFFQNTEAFF
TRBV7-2,CASSFTSGFTDTQYF
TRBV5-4,CASSRGGLGETQYF
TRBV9,CASSVGDANYGYTF
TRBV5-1,CASSLEGRRDNEQFF
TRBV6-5,CASRRQGLGDGTQYF
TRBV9,CASSAGERSPLHF
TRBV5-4,CASSLPEGVRHGYTF
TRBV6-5,CASRLSAGNTIYF
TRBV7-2,CASSFQLNTGELFF
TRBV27,CASSIRTSGVYEQYF
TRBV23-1,CASSHPTLTAYEQYF
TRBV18,CASSPSGTLDGYTF
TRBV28,CASSSPIRDRAAYEQYF
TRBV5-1,CASSLEPRQETQYF
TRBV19,CASLGDTGELFF
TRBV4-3,CASSQVFSVADTQYF
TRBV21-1,CASSNQTGTNMNTEAFF
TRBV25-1,CASSSIGGVTEAFF
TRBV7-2,CASSETVSGNTIYF
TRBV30,CAWSLTGSYGYTF
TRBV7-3,CASSPRGSGGNEQFF
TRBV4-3,CASSQDRTKAFF
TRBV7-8,CASSLGKGKSGNQPQHF
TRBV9,CASSTSTGFTGELFF
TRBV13,CASSRRNEQFF
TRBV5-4,CASSQGASPARNEQFF
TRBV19,CASSFTRHGDYGYTF
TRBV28,CASSFKREKLFF
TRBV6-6,CASSYGQGAGQPQHF
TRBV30,CAWRLGGLASTGELFF
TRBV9,CASSPRQQDGYTF
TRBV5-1,CASSLGGQDNEQFF
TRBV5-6,CASSLGSFYEQYF
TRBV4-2,CASSHLDSNEPYGYTF
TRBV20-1,CSALSNNEQFF
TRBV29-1,CSVAGTGDSPLHF
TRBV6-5,CASSLEQGAVNTIYF
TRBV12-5,CASGLGYRSPNEQFF
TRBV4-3,CASSQGTGVRYEQYF
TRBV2,CASSPGKVDNQFF
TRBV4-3,CASSQDYQIVTYEQYF
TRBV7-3,CASSRNPVASPAFF
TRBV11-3,CASSSPGPWASTDTQYF
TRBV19,CASSVILAGGYNEQFF
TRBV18,CASSPQGTGNTIYF
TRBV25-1,CASSDLGAGFYNEQFF